This T cell receptor (beta chain) was found in a study of shared clonotypes between healthy human individuals. Whole-study context: Three plates were used per donor for CD4 naive, three for CD4 memory, two for CD8 naive and one for CD8 memory.

Germline lookup yields CDR1 SQVTM and CDR2 ANQGSEA. CDR3 length equals 12 residues. V lost 6 bases to trimming and J lost 4 bases; unmatched junction nucleotides: 5. Sequenced by immunoSEQ multiplex PCR; TCRdb stores in-frame clones only, minus some. This table holds approximately 720,000 clones, 92% found once. As for this clone: Its matching antigen is unknown. Other DNA sequences in the sample encode the same CDR3.

Study-wide points: The sole specimen, blood, was sampled, and tissue repertoires likely differ.

CD45RO-negative CD8 cells positively selected for CCR7 made up the naive population, which excluded terminally differentiated effector memory CD45RA+ cells. There were no recent acute infections or vaccinations among the donors, who were healthy HIV-negative adults. This chain connects TRBV29-1 to TRBJ2-7; 8 bases align to TRBD1. This sequence originates from a man aged 25 to 40 in good health. Sequenced: naive CD8+ T cells sorted from blood. The CDR3 DNA is TGCAGCGTAAGGACAGGGTCGTACGAGCAGTACTTC. It translates to CSVRTGSYEQYF.